This T cell receptor beta chain was sequenced for a study of blood T cell repertoires in COVID-19 (TCRdb year 2020). Regarding the study in general: Samples covering the acute and convalescent phases of COVID-19 were provided by collaborators in the United States, Italy and Spain. Sample metadata almost always included a de-identified subject ID, COVID-19 status, age in years and sex. The prospective study material was composed of cDNA or gDNA derived from T cells, B-cell-depleted T cells, or PBMCs. Samples came from the ongoing ImmuneRACE study (first 160 participants) plus 1,254 subjects from 6 global collaborators. Subjects who had been exposed to COVID-19, were actively infected with it, or had recovered from it provided the deeply sampled blood TCRbeta repertoires that made up the dataset. Where available, HLA class I and class II types were obtained from metadata supplied by the sample provider rather than from assay-based typing. The repertoires were made available in a free public database intended to serve as a resource for research on the immune response to SARS-CoV-2. Study-wide findings and limitations: The quantity of clinical and demographic metadata differed by source and by participant and was supplied without curation.

In Seattle, one collaborating source enrolled patients while the infection was active and tracked those patients longitudinally over the course of disease. Collaborating institutions collected whole blood in K2EDTA tubes following their own protocols. Collaborator samples were shipped for TCRbeta analysis as frozen whole blood, isolated PBMCs, or DNA extracted from either sample type. From its cysteine to its phenylalanine, the CDR3 spans 15 amino acids. Of all the DNA, just the CDR3 is kept, 45 bases in frame from base 1. CDR1 SGHRS and CDR2 YFSETQ are derived from the germline V gene. The V end gives up 4 bases and the J end 4 bases, leaving 9 bases in the junction not matched to a gene. In regard to this clone: Its antigen has not been determined. No much larger clone exists at a distance of one base, and base qualities are not known.

The immunoSEQ Assay, a bias-controlled multiplex PCR, was used to amplify TCRbeta CDR3 regions from genomic DNA. Per the original workflow: Nucleated cell counts per sample were estimated from amplification of reference gene primers within the assay. Sequence reads were collapsed and filtered to measure the absolute abundance of every unique TCRbeta CDR3 rearrangement. For each sample, productive Simpson clonality was calculated as the square root of Simpson's diversity index across productive rearrangements. TCRdb re-hosts the immuneACCESS table, in-frame sequences only. Its copies lack some clones; in the studies checked, an unresolved V gene accounts for under half of them, and the cause for the rest is not known. The V and J calls and clone size come from that table; D and trimming were worked out from the DNA. This sample holds 200,000 to 250,000 clones; around 90% were observed only once. Of the sample, about 0.8% falls within the top ten clones.

The sequenced sample consisted of peripheral blood. The sequence links TRBV5-1 to TRBJ1-2; 8 middle bases align to TRBD1. This clonotype was obtained from a young man with COVID-19, enrolled during active disease. The CDR3 region has the sequence CASSGLSGQGYGYTF. The DNA sequence follows: TGCGCCAGCAGCGGCCTATCAGGACAGGGCTATGGCTACACCTTC. This CDR3, with the reference TRBV5-1 and TRBJ1-2 proteins standing in past its ends, gives the full variable domain KAGVTQTPRYLIKTRGQQVTLSCSPISGHRSVSWYQQTPGQGLQFLFEYFSETQRNKGNFPGRFSGRQFSNSRSEMNVSTLELGDSALYLCASSGLSGQGYGYTFGSGTRLTVV.